Listed below are T cell receptor beta chains from one sample, sequenced in a study of vaccination and CD4 T cells after COVID-19. TCRdb reprocessed the PCR reads via MiXCR and lists one record per CDR3 protein. The repertoire holds some 21,000 distinct CDR3 sequences, with under 65% as singletons. No cognate antigen is known for these TCRs. The specimen comprised CD4+ T cells from blood, cultured in vitro, sampled after SARS-CoV-2 vaccination. These receptors were taken from a human donor who received a COVID-19 vaccine. CDR3s include the opening cysteine and the closing phenylalanine or tryptophan. The order of the fields is V gene, clone size, D gene, J gene, CDR3 DNA, CDR3 protein. The D gene is left open where the match is weak. Part of the rows lack a size; the others show once, few, many or a class for expanded clones.

TRBV11-3	few	NA	TRBJ1-6	TGTGCCAGCAGCTTGTGGGGCCTGGATTCACCCCTCCACTTT	CASSLWGLDSPLHF
TRBV6-1	NA	TRBD2	TRBJ2-3	TGTGCCAGCAGCCCCCAGAACGGGGGGGCGGATACGCAGTATTTT	CASSPQNGGADTQYF
TRBV12-3/TRBV12-4	NA	NA	TRBJ1-5	TGTGCCAGCAGTTTAGGGCGGCGGGACAATCGGCATTTT	CASSLGRRDNRHF
TRBV12-3/TRBV12-4	NA	NA	TRBJ2-2	TGTGCCAGCAGTTTTAGGGCCGGGGAGCTGTTTTTT	CASSFRAGELFF
TRBV7-2	NA	TRBD1	TRBJ1-1	TGTGCCAGCAGCTTAGCGCACGCCGGGACAGGGTATTCAAGATACTTGAACACTGAAGCTTTCTTT	CASSLAHAGTGYSRYLNTEAFF
TRBV19	once	TRBD1	TRBJ2-1	TGTGCCAGTAGTCTGGACAGGGAGACCTACAATGAGCAGTTCTTC	CASSLDRETYNEQFF
TRBV2	few	NA	TRBJ2-5	TGTGCCAGCAGTCACCAAGAGACCCAGTACTTC	CASSHQETQYF
TRBV5-1	NA	NA	TRBJ1-1	TGCGCCAGCAGCTTCCAGCCCGCAGGTAGCACTGAAGCTTTCTTT	CASSFQPAGSTEAFF
TRBV29-1	NA	NA	TRBJ1-6	TGCAGCGTTCGCTACAGGGCACCCTATAATTCACCCCTCCACTTT	CSVRYRAPYNSPLHF
TRBV20-1	few	NA	TRBJ1-2	TGCAGTGCTAGAGATTTTGGTGGGGAAGGCTACACCTTC	CSARDFGGEGYTF
TRBV11-3	NA	NA	TRBJ2-3	TGTGCCAGCAGCTTAGCTCGGGACACAGATACGCAGTATTTT	CASSLARDTDTQYF
TRBV18	NA	TRBD1	TRBJ2-2	TGTGCCAGCTCACCACCGGACAGGCTCACCGGGGAGCTGTTTTTT	CASSPPDRLTGELFF
TRBV25-1	NA	NA	TRBJ2-7	TGTGCCAGCAGTCGACAGTACTCCTACGAGCAGTACTTC	CASSRQYSYEQYF
TRBV2	NA	NA	TRBJ2-5	TGTGCCAGCAGTGAAGATAGGACTATCCAAGAGACCCAGTACTTC	CASSEDRTIQETQYF
TRBV20-1	few	NA	TRBJ1-1	TGCAGTGCTCAAGCCTTCGGTGTGAACACTGAAGCTTTCTTT	CSAQAFGVNTEAFF
TRBV5-4	few	NA	TRBJ1-6	TGTGCCAGCAGCTCTGATGGTTCACCCCTCCACTTT	CASSSDGSPLHF
TRBV27	NA	TRBD2	TRBJ2-5	TGTGCCAGCAGTTTAGTCCCGGTGGCCGGTCGAATCGGCATGTTGGGGGGGCAAGAGACCCAGTACTTC	CASSLVPVAGRIGMLGGQETQYF
TRBV19	NA	NA	TRBJ2-7	TGTGCCAGTAGTCCGAGACAGGAGCTCGGGGAGCAGTACTTC	CASSPRQELGEQYF
TRBV2	few	TRBD1	TRBJ1-2	TGTGCCAGCAGGGACAGGGCCAACTATGGCTACACCTTC	CASRDRANYGYTF
TRBV20-1	NA	NA	TRBJ1-5	TGCAGTGCTAGAGAGAGGATAGAGTCTGGCAATCAGCCCCAGCATTTT	CSARERIESGNQPQHF
TRBV5-6	NA	TRBD1	TRBJ1-1	TGTGCCAGCAGCTTCCGAGGGACAGGGGTCAACACTGAAGCTTTCTTT	CASSFRGTGVNTEAFF
TRBV30	NA	TRBD1	TRBJ1-2	TGTGCCTGGAGCCGTGGACAGGGCGGGGAGTATGGCTACACCTTC	CAWSRGQGGEYGYTF
TRBV6-1	NA	TRBD1	TRBJ1-5	TGTGCCAGCAGAGCGGGACAGGGTGTTGAAAATCAGCCCCAGCATTTT	CASRAGQGVENQPQHF
TRBV24-1	once	NA	TRBJ2-3	TGTGCCACCAGTGATGCCGAGGGGAGCACAGATACGCAGTATTTT	CATSDAEGSTDTQYF
TRBV27	NA	NA	TRBJ1-1	TGTGCCAGCAGGTGGGCGGGGGCGGGTGAAGCTTTCTTT	CASRWAGAGEAFF
TRBV7-3	NA	NA	TRBJ1-2	TGTGCCAGCAGCTCTCAGGCAGGGGCCAGCTATGGCTACACCTTC	CASSSQAGASYGYTF
TRBV20-1	few	NA	TRBJ1-2	TGCAGTGCTAGAGATTCCAGGCTAAGACAGAGAAGCAGCTATGGCTACACCTTC	CSARDSRLRQRSSYGYTF
TRBV25-1	few	NA	TRBJ2-5	TGTGCCAGCAGTGATCATACCCAAGAGACCCAGTACTTC	CASSDHTQETQYF
TRBV18	NA	TRBD2	TRBJ2-5	TGTGCCAGCTCACCACCGACTAGCGGGGCGAGGGAGACCCAGTACTTC	CASSPPTSGARETQYF
TRBV25-1	NA	NA	TRBJ1-6	TGTGCCAGCAGTGCAACATCCTCCTATAATTCACCCCTCCACTTT	CASSATSSYNSPLHF
TRBV5-1	few	TRBD1	TRBJ1-6	TGCGCCAGCAGCTTGAGGCGACAGGGGGAGGATTCACCCCTCCACTTT	CASSLRRQGEDSPLHF
TRBV30	few	NA	TRBJ1-2	TGTGCCTGGAGATCCACCGTTGGGGGCTACACCTTC	CAWRSTVGGYTF
TRBV11-3	NA	NA	TRBJ1-6	TGTGCCAGCAGCTTACGTCTACCCCTACCCACCTCCCTCCTCTCACCCCTCCACTTT	CASSLRLPLPTSLLSPLHF
TRBV3-1	NA	NA	TRBJ2-7	TGTGCCAGCAGCGGACAGCGACACTACGAGCAGTACTTC	CASSGQRHYEQYF
TRBV5-6	once	NA	TRBJ1-1	TGTGCCAGCAGCTTGGGGGACTGGAACACTGAAGCTTTCTTT	CASSLGDWNTEAFF
TRBV19	NA	NA	TRBJ2-1	TGTGCCAGTAGCCCCCAGGGCAGGGGATCGGCTGAGCAGTTCTTC	CASSPQGRGSAEQFF
TRBV20-1	NA	NA	TRBJ2-1	TGCAGTGCTAGAGATCTGGAGGGGGGAGTCTACAATGAGCAGTTCTTC	CSARDLEGGVYNEQFF
TRBV28	NA	TRBD2	TRBJ2-7	TGTGCCAGCAGCCCCCCTAGCGGGGGATCCTACGAGCAGTACTTC	CASSPPSGGSYEQYF
TRBV2	NA	NA	TRBJ1-3	TGTGCCAGCAGGCAGTACTCTGGAAACACCATATATTTT	CASRQYSGNTIYF
TRBV12-3/TRBV12-4	few	NA	TRBJ2-5	TGTGCCAGCAGTCCAGGACAGTTCAAAGAGACCCAGTACTTC	CASSPGQFKETQYF
TRBV30	NA	NA	TRBJ1-3	TGTGCCTGGAGCCGCCGGGGGGCGCCCGATGGAAACACCATATATTTT	CAWSRRGAPDGNTIYF
TRBV7-6	NA	TRBD2	TRBJ2-1	TGTGCCAGCAGCTTCGGGACTAGCGGGGGGGACAATGAGCAGTTCTTC	CASSFGTSGGDNEQFF
TRBV15	few	NA	TRBJ2-2	TGTGCCACCAGCAGAGAAGCTACGGCGAACACCGGGGAGCTGTTTTTT	CATSREATANTGELFF
TRBV24-1	NA	TRBD1	TRBJ2-7	TGTGCCACCAGTGGGGGACAGGGGAGCGAGCAGTACTTC	CATSGGQGSEQYF
TRBV20-1	NA	NA	TRBJ2-5	TGCAGTGCTAGAGGCAGGGTTTGGGAGACCCAGTACTTC	CSARGRVWETQYF
TRBV25-1	NA	TRBD1	TRBJ1-2	TGTGCCAGCAGTAGAACAGGGGGGGTTAGTGGCTACACCTTC	CASSRTGGVSGYTF
TRBV19	few	NA	TRBJ1-2	TGTGCCAGTAGTAAATTAGTCTCAAACTATGGCTACACCTTC	CASSKLVSNYGYTF
TRBV20-1	NA	TRBD1	TRBJ1-3	TGCAGTGCTAACTCTCCGGGACAGGGGGCTGGAAACACCATATATTTT	CSANSPGQGAGNTIYF
TRBV7-2	NA	NA	TRBJ2-2	TGTGCCAGCAGGTCCCCTAATGGGGAGCTGTTTTTT	CASRSPNGELFF
TRBV7-2	few	NA	TRBJ1-6	TGTGCCAGCAGCTTATATTCAGGAAAAAATTCACCCCTCCACTTT	CASSLYSGKNSPLHF
TRBV12-3/TRBV12-4	few	TRBD1	TRBJ1-6	TGTGCCAAAGACAGGGCTAATTCACCCCTCCACTTT	CAKDRANSPLHF
TRBV19	few	NA	TRBJ1-2	TGTGCCAGTAGTATCGACGGATCTTCTAACTATGGCTACACCTTC	CASSIDGSSNYGYTF
TRBV12-5	NA	NA	TRBJ1-1	TGTGCTAGTGGTATCAGGGGAGAAACTGAAGCTTTCTTT	CASGIRGETEAFF
TRBV6-1	NA	TRBD1	TRBJ2-1	TGTGCCAGCAGCCGAACAGGGGCTCCGGAGAATGAGCAGTTCTTC	CASSRTGAPENEQFF
TRBV20-1	NA	TRBD1	TRBJ2-3	TGCAGTGCTAGAGATTTTGACAGGGGGCTCACAGATACGCAGTATTTT	CSARDFDRGLTDTQYF
TRBV20-1	NA	TRBD1	TRBJ1-1	TGCAGTGCTAGAGGTGGACAGGGGAACACTGAAGCTTTCTTT	CSARGGQGNTEAFF
TRBV2	NA	NA	TRBJ1-5	TGTGCCAGCAGTGGGGCGATAGGGGGTCCCCGTTATAGCAATCAGCCCCAGCATTTT	CASSGAIGGPRYSNQPQHF
TRBV30	NA	NA	TRBJ1-3	TGTGCCTGGAGTAGGCCCTCTGGAAACACCATATATTTT	CAWSRPSGNTIYF